Below, one TCR beta chain is given with its context. This entry is derived from a study of T cell changes during pregnancy in multiple sclerosis. The data were produced by immunoSEQ multiplex PCR, yet TCRdb's version contains in-frame clones alone and is incomplete. The repertoire holds 61,000 or so clones, just under 95% seen once, with approximately 0.36% in the top ten. The sequence came from a female donor with multiple sclerosis, enrolled in a pregnancy study. This specimen consisted of CD4+ T cells from peripheral blood mononuclear cells, obtained before pregnancy.

The CDR3 loop is CASSSGTSIDTQYF. The DNA for the CDR3 is TGCGCCAGCAGCTCCGGGACTAGCATCGATACGCAGTATTTT. The gene calls are TRBV5-1 and TRBJ2-3; 9 bases align to TRBD2. Germline V gives CDR1 SGHRS, CDR2 YFSETQ. The CDR3 is 14 amino acids. V trimming: 3 bases; J trimming: 6 bases; junction bases outside the gene matches: 5.